This T cell receptor beta chain was found in a study of T cell repertoires in cytomegalovirus infection. Study as a whole: Indicated by public TCR beta signatures were CMV infection and matching HLA type. Whole-study results and caveats: There were HLA-C-restricted CMV-specific TCR beta clonotypes dominating the ex vivo response. There were carriers of CMV plus the relevant HLA, and cumulative public TCR beta family frequency identified them.

One entry per CDR3 protein results from TCRdb running MiXCR on the reads. The table records 250,000 or so distinct CDR3 sequences, about 12% of them present only once. With respect to this clonotype: Its target is unknown. It may be a read error: a sequence one base away is much more abundant.

The ends were cut back, 4 bases at V and 0 bases at J, with 12 bases in the middle. This CDR3 has 15 amino acids. In germline, CDR1 is SGHTA, CDR2 FQGNSA. This TCR was sampled from a human donor in good health (CMV status not recorded). Some clones in this sample may be carry-over from other donors' samples. The sequenced sample was PBMCs. V usage is TRBV7-2 and J usage is TRBJ1-2; the D gene is possibly TRBD1 (6 bases). CDR3 in DNA: TGTGCCAGCAGCTCAGGGGCAGCTACTAACTATGGCTACACCTTC. Protein: CASSSGAATNYGYTF. The full variable domain, completed using reference TRBV7-2 and TRBJ1-2, is GAGVSQSPSNKVTEKGKDVELRCDPISGHTALYWYRQSLGQGLEFLIYFQGNSAPDKSGLPSDRFSAERTGGSVSTLTIQRTQQEDSAVYLCASSSGAATNYGYTFGSGTRLTVV.